Following are 7 T cell receptor beta chains from one sample sequenced in a study of response to subunit inactivated influenza vaccine. TCRdb called the RT-PCR reads again in MiXCR, with one record for every CDR3 protein. This sample yields 450,000 to 700,000 distinct CDR3 sequences, of which 12% to 15% are seen a single time; 11% belongs to the top ten. The starting material was PBMCs from blood, obtained roughly 13 days after vaccination. These receptors all come from a man aged 45-60 years who received an inactivated influenza vaccine.

This clonotype was seen a handful of times. The rearrangement links TRBV20-1 to TRBJ2-1, with 12 positions matching TRBD2. Germline CDR1 DFQATT, CDR2 SNEGSKA (reference sequence). Trimming at V came to 5 bases and at J to 9 bases, leaving 5 bases not matched to a gene. The CDR3 sequence is 13 residues long. This chain's CDR3 is CSAPLAGGGEQFF. CDR3 DNA sequence: TGCAGTGCTCCACTAGCGGGAGGCGGTGAGCAGTTCTTC.

J is TRBJ1-6 and V is TRBV5-1; the match to TRBD1 covers 10 bases. Germline lookup yields CDR1 SGHRS and CDR2 YFSETQ. The CDR3 loop spans 17 amino acids. Trimming cost V 6 bases and J 7 bases; bases outside gene matches: 13. CDR3 in amino acids: CASKLGGQGLRNSPLHF. The DNA of the CDR3 is TGCGCCAGCAAGCTTGGGGGACAGGGGTTACGAAATTCACCCCTCCACTTT.

This clonotype was seen many times. This chain connects TRBV21-1 to TRBJ2-7. TRBV21-1 represents a pseudogene. CDR3 size: 15 residues. The CDR3 region is CASSKARLRSDEQYF. The CDR3 coding sequence is TGTGCCAGCAGCAAAGCTCGGCTAAGGTCTGACGAGCAGTACTTC.

This chain uses TRBV7-2 with TRBJ1-3, with D unresolved. V lost 5 bases and J 4 bases, leaving 15 bases between the germline ends. The length of the CDR3 is 15 residues. CDR1 SGHTA and CDR2 FQGNSA come from the germline V gene. The CDR3 is CASSARFGEGNTIYF. DNA for the CDR3: TGTGCCAGCAGCGCCCGATTCGGGGAGGGAAACACCATATATTTT.

The chain employs TRBV5-6 and TRBJ2-1; D might be TRBD2 (6 bases). CDR1 SGHDT and CDR2 YYEEEE come from the germline V gene. V gave up 6 bases and J gave up 11 bases, with 21 bases separating them. The CDR3 runs 14 residues. The CDR3 is CASIDQAGFEKQFF. The DNA of the CDR3 is TGTGCCAGCATCGACCAGGCGGGGTTCGAGAAGCAGTTCTTC. The entire variable domain, with the rest obtained from reference TRBV5-6 and TRBJ2-1, is as follows: DAGVTQSPTHLIKTRGQQVTLRCSPKSGHDTVSWYQQALGQGPQFIFQYYEEEERQRGNFPDRFSGHQFPNYSSELNVNALLLGDSALYLCASIDQAGFEKQFFGPGTRLTVL.

The CDR3, as DNA: TGTGCCACCAGTGACAAACGGTATGAAACGGGTGAGCAGTACTTC. Translation: CATSDKRYETGEQYF. The chain joins TRBV24-1 to TRBJ2-7; no definite D call. V lost 4 bases and J 7 bases, leaving 19 bases between the germline ends. The CDR3 has 15 amino acids. Looked up from germline, CDR1 is KGHDR and CDR2 is SFDVKD.

This clonotype was counted only a few times. The CDR3 loop is CASSWTAYTGELFF. CDR3 in DNA: TGTGCCAGCAGCTGGACAGCTTACACCGGGGAGCTGTTTTTT. This sequence joins TRBV25-1 and TRBJ2-2; possible D gene TRBD1, 6 bases. The CDR3 consists of 14 residues. The V end lost 6 bases, the J end lost 3 bases, and 11 bases lay between the germline ends. Germline loops: CDR1 MGHDK, CDR2 SYGVNS.